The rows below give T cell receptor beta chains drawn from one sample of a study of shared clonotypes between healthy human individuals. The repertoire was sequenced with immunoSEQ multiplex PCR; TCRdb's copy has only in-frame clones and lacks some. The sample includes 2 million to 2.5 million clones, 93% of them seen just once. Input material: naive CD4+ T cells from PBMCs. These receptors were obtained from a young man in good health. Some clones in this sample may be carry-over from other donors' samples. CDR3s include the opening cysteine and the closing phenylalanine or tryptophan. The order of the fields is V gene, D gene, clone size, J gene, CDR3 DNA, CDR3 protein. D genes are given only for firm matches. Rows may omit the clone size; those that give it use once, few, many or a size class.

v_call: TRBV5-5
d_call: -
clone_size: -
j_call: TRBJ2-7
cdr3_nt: TGTGCCAGCAGCCCGAGGGGGTGGCTAACGTCCTACGAGCAGTACTTC
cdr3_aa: CASSPRGWLTSYEQYF

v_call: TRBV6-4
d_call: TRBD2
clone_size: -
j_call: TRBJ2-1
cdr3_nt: TGTGCCAGCAGTAGCGGGAGCTACAATGAGCAGTTCTTC
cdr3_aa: CASSSGSYNEQFF

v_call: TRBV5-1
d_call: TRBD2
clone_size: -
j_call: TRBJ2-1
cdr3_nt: TGCGCCAGCAGCCGGTCGGGACTAGCGGGAGATGAGCAGTTCTTC
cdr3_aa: CASSRSGLAGDEQFF

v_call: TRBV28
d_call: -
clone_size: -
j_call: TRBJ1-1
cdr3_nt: TGTGCCACAGGAAGGGGTACCACTGAAGCTTTCTTT
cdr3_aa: CATGRGTTEAFF

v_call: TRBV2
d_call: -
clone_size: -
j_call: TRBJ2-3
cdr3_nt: TGTGCCAGCATGGTGAGCGGTAGCACAGATACGCAGTATTTT
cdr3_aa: CASMVSGSTDTQYF

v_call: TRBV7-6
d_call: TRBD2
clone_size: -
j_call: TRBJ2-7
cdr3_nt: TGTGCCAGCAGCTTAGTTAGCGGGAGGAACTACGAGCAGTACTTC
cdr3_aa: CASSLVSGRNYEQYF

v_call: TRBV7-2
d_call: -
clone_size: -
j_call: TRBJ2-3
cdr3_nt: TGTGCCAGCAGCCGCCTCGGGGCGGAGCCTCCCCGGACGCAGTATTTT
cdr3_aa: CASSRLGAEPPRTQYF

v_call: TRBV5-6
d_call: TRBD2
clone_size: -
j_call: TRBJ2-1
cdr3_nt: TGTGCCAGCAGCCCCGGACTAGGGTCCTACAATGAGCAGTTCTTC
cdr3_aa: CASSPGLGSYNEQFF

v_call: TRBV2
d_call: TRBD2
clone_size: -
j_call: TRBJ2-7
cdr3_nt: TGTGCCACGGGACTAGTCTACTACGAGCAGTACTTC
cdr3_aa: CATGLVYYEQYF

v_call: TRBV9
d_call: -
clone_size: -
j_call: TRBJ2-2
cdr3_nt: TGTGCCAGCAGCGTAGACCCAGGGGCCACCGGGGAGCTGTTTTTT
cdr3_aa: CASSVDPGATGELFF

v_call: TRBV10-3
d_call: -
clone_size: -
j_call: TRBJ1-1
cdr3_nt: TGTGCCATCAGTGCCTCCGGGACTGATTGGGGTGAAGCTTTCTTT
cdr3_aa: CAISASGTDWGEAFF

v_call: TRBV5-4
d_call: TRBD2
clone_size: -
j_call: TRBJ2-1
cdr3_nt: TGTGCCAGCATTCGTAGCGGGAGCGGGTACAATGAGCAGTTCTTC
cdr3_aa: CASIRSGSGYNEQFF

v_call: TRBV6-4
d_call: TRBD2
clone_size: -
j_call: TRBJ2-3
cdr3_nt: TGTGCCAGCAGCGCTTCTCCCCAGGGCGGGGGGACAGATACGCAGTATTTT
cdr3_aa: CASSASPQGGGTDTQYF

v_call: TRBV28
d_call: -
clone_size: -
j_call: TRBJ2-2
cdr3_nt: TGTGCCAGCAGTCAGCAAATCACCGGGGAGCTGTTTTTT
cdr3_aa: CASSQQITGELFF

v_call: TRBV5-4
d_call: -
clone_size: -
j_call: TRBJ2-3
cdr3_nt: TGTGCCAGCAGCTTGGCAGGCTCAGATACGCAGTATTTT
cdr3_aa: CASSLAGSDTQYF

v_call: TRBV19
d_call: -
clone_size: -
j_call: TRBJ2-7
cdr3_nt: TGTGCCAGTAGTATAACGACGAGACTGGGGGAGCAGTACTTC
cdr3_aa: CASSITTRLGEQYF

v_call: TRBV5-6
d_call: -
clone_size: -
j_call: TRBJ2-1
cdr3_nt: TGTGCCAGCAGCTTGTACGGAAAAAGCTCCTACAATGAGCAGTTCTTC
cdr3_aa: CASSLYGKSSYNEQFF

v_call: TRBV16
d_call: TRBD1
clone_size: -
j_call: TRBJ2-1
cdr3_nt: TGTGCCAGCAGTGGACAGGGGGCGTACAATGAGCAGTTCTTC
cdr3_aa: CASSGQGAYNEQFF

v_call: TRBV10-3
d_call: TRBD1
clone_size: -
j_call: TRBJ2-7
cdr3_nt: TGTGCCATCAGCCGAGGACCGGGACAGGGCTTGGGAGAGCAGTACTTC
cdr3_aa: CAISRGPGQGLGEQYF

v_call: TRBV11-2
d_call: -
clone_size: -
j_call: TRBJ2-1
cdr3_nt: TGTGCCAGCAGCTTAACCGGGAACTCCTACAATGAGCAGTTCTTC
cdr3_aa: CASSLTGNSYNEQFF

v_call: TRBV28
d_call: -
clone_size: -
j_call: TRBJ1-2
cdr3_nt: TGTGCCAGCAGTCCCTTAGGACGCAACACTGGCTACACCTTC
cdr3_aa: CASSPLGRNTGYTF

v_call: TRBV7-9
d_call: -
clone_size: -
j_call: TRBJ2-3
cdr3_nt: TGTGCCAGCAGCCACGGAGCGTATGTCACAGATACGCAGTATTTT
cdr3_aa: CASSHGAYVTDTQYF

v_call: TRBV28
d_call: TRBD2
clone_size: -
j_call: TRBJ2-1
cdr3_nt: TGTGCCACCCTAGCGGGAGGTTTCAATGAGCAGTTCTTC
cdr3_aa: CATLAGGFNEQFF

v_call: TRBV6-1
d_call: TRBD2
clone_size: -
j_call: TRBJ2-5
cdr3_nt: TGTGCCAGCAGTGAACCGGCTAGCGGGTTAGGGACCCAGTACTTC
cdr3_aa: CASSEPASGLGTQYF

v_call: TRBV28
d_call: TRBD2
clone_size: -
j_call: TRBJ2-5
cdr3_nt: TGTGCCAGCAGGCCCCGCGGGAGCGGTCAAGAGACCCAGTACTTC
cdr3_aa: CASRPRGSGQETQYF

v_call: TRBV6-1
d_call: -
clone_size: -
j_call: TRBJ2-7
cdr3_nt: TGTGCCAGCAGTGGAGGGGTCACATACGAGCAGTACTTC
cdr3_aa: CASSGGVTYEQYF

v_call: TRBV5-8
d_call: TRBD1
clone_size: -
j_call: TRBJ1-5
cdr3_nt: TGTGCCAGCAGCCTTGGTGGGACAGTGATCAATCAGCCCCAGCATTTT
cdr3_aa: CASSLGGTVINQPQHF

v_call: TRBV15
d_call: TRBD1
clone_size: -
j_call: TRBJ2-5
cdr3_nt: TGTGCCACCAGCAGACCGGACAGGGTGCGAGAGACCCAGTACTTC
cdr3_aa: CATSRPDRVRETQYF

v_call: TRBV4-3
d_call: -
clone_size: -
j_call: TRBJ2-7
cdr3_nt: TGCGCCAGCAGCTACCGGACGGCCAGCTCCTACGAGCAGTACTTC
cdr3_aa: CASSYRTASSYEQYF

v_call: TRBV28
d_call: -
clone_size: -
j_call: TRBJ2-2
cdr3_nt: TGTGCCAGCAGGTCGGGACGCACCGGCACCGGGGAGCTGTTTTTT
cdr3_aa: CASRSGRTGTGELFF

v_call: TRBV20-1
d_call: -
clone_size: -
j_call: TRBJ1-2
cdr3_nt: TGCAGTGCTAGACGCGCCGCTGGCTACACCTTC
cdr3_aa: CSARRAAGYTF

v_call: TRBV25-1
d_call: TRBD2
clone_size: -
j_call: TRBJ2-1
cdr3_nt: TGTGCCAGCAGTGAATATTTGGCGGGAGGCTACAATGAGCAGTTCTTC
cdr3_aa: CASSEYLAGGYNEQFF

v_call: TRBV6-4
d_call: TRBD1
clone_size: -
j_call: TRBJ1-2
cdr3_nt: TGTGCCAGCAGTGAAGGGACAGGGTATGGCTACACCTTC
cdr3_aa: CASSEGTGYGYTF

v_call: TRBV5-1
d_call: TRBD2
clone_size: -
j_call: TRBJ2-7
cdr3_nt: TGCGCCAGCAGCTTGGTGAGCGGGAGGGTCCCGTACTTC
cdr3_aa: CASSLVSGRVPYF

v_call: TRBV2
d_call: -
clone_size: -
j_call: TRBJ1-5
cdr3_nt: TGTGCCAGCAGCGACCTTGCCCGCAATCAGCCCCAGCATTTT
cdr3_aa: CASSDLARNQPQHF

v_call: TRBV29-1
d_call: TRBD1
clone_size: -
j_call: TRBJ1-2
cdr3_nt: TGCAGCGTGGTGGACAGGTTCGCCGGCTACACCTTC
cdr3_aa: CSVVDRFAGYTF

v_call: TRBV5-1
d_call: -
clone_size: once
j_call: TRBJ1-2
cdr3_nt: TGCGCCAGCAGTATCACAGGGAGTCGATCCGATGGCTACACCTTC
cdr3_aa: CASSITGSRSDGYTF

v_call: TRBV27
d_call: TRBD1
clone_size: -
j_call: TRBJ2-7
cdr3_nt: TGTGCCAGCAGCCAATTTACAGGGGGCCGGACCTACTTACCGGACGAGCAGTACTTC
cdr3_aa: CASSQFTGGRTYLPDEQYF

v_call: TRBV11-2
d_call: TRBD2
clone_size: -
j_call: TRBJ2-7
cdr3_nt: TGTGCCAGCAGCTTTTTAGCGGGAGGTTCGTTCTTCCACGAGCAGTACTTC
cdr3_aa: CASSFLAGGSFFHEQYF

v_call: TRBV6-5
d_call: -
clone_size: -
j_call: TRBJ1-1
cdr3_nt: TGTGCCAGCAGTTACTCAGAGGGCGCGGTTTCAGCTTTCTTT
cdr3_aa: CASSYSEGAVSAFF

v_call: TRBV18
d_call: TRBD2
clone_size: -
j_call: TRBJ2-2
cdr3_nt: TGTGCCAGCTCGCCGGGGTCTGCGGGGGAAGGGAGCACCGGGGAGCTGTTTTTT
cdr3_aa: CASSPGSAGEGSTGELFF

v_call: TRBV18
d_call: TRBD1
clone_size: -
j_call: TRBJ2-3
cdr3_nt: TGTGCCAGCTCACCGACAGGGGGTGAGACAGATACGCAGTATTTT
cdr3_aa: CASSPTGGETDTQYF

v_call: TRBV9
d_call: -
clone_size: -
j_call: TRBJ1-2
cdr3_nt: TGTGCCAGCAGCGTAGCTACCACATCCTATGGCTACACCTTC
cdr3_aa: CASSVATTSYGYTF

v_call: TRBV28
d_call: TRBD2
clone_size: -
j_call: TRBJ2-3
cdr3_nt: TGTGCCAGCAGTCCGTTTCGGTTGGGGAGGGCTAGCACCCGCACAGATACGCAGTATTTT
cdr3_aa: CASSPFRLGRASTRTDTQYF

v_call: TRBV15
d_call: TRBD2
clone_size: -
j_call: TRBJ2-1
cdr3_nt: TGTGCCACCAGCAGAGTGCCGGCTAGCGGAAACAATGAGCAGTTCTTC
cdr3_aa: CATSRVPASGNNEQFF

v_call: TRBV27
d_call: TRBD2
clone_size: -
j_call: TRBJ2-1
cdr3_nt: TGTGCCAGCAGTTCGTTTGTCGTAGCGGGAGCCTACAATGAGCAGTTCTTC
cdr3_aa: CASSSFVVAGAYNEQFF

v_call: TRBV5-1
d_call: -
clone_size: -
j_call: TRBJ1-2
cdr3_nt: TGCGCCAGCAGATCTCCGGGTGCCCCAAACTATGGCTACACCTTC
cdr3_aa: CASRSPGAPNYGYTF

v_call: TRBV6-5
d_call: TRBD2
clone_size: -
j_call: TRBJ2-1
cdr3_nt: TGTGCCAGCAGTTCTCGTACTAGCGGGAATGAGCAGTTCTTC
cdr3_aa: CASSSRTSGNEQFF